Following are 20 T cell receptor beta chains from one sample sequenced in a study of regulatory T cells in long-lasting Graves disease listed by TCRdb under 2021. The library was generated by multiplex PCR. Reads for this sample came from an Illumina HiSeq 4000. TCR beta libraries were built with iRepertoire HTBI primers and Arm-PCR amplification of CDR3 regions. The public reads were reanalyzed by TCRdb: fastp trimming at Q25, MiXCR alignment, in-frame beta chains only. When rows share a CDR3 protein, they turn into one entry using the most common DNA and genes. This sample lists 500,000 to 700,000 distinct CDR3 sequences; roughly 16% were detected once. Jointly, the top ten make up around 19% of the sample. The time point label on this specimen signifies: newly diagnosed GD, antithyroid drugs for less than 3 months. For both TCR sequencing and RNA sequencing, RNA was extracted from PBMCs using TRIzol.

These data are also associated with another study on T cells in Graves' hyperthyroidism and ophthalmopathy.

The sequencing used peripheral blood mononuclear cells (PBMCs), collected at new diagnosis, from a patient treated with antithyroid drugs. All receptors come from a woman in her thirties with Graves disease. Donor details come from another sample of the same person, matched by shared clones.

With respect to this clonotype: A much larger clone lies one base from this, so it may be a read error. This chain connects TRBV28 to TRBJ1-6; 9 bases are a match to TRBD1. The CDR3 is 14 residues long. Germline V gives CDR1 MDHEN, CDR2 SYDVKM. The CDR3 DNA reads as TGTGCCTCAGGTTCGGGACAGGGTAATTCACCCCCCCACTTT. This translates into CASGSGQGNSPPHF.

This clonotype was seen many times. The chain uses TRBV12-3 or TRBV12-4 and TRBJ2-1, with D uncertain. The CDR3 contains 15 residues. V shed 6 bases and J shed 8 bases, with 20 bases lying between them. The CDR3 here is CASRMGRRILHEQFF. The CDR3 DNA reads TGTGCCAGCAGAATGGGTAGGAGAATCCTTCATGAGCAGTTCTTC.

This clonotype was counted between two and nine times. The J gene is TRBJ2-7, the V gene TRBV19, with D perhaps matching TRBD1 (5 bases). Trimming shortened V by 10 bases and J by 2 bases, and 15 bases separated the two germline ends. Per germline, CDR1 LNHDA and CDR2 SQIVND (reference sequence). The length of the CDR3 is 13 residues. CDR3 coding DNA: TGTGCCACATGGGGCCAGGGTCCCTACGAGCAGTACTTC. As protein: CATWGQGPYEQYF.

The chain joins TRBV20-1 to TRBJ2-5, with TRBD1 matching 8 bases. The CDR3 is made up of 13 amino acids. The J segment lost 5 bases and the V segment lost 2 bases, leaving 4 bases of the junction unmatched. CDR1 DFQATT and CDR2 SNEGSKA come from the germline V gene (reference sequence). The chain's CDR3 is CSARLDRGETQYF. The CDR3 DNA reads as TGCAGTGCTAGACTCGACAGGGGTGAGACCCAGTACTTC.

There are many counts of this clonotype. The chain combines TRBV12-3 or TRBV12-4 with TRBJ1-5; D is unresolved. Trimming stripped 4 bases from V and 3 bases from J, with 7 bases between. This CDR3 spans 13 amino acids. CDR3 DNA: TGTGCCAGCAGTTCTAGTTTCAATCAGCCCCAGCATTTT. It encodes CASSSSFNQPQHF.

The rearrangement links TRBV4-1 to TRBJ2-7; D not certain. The germline V and J ends were trimmed by 1 base and 2 bases, with 12 bases remaining between them. The CDR3 has 15 residues. Germline values: CDR1 MGHRA, CDR2 YSYEKL. In DNA, the CDR3 is TGCGCCAGCAGCCAAGGGTTTTTGTTTGCCTACGAGCAGTACTTC. It is translated as CASSQGFLFAYEQYF.

This clonotype was seen more than once but under ten times. One end of the junction fails to match germline, which may point to a read error. CDR3 nucleotide sequence: TGTGCCTGCAGTTACCCCGCCCAGCGGGAGGGCCGGATAGATCTCTACAATGAGCAGTTCTTC. It codes for CACSYPAQREGRIDLYNEQFF. This chain joins TRBV6-9 and TRBJ2-1, with 10 bases aligning to TRBD2. Germline-derived CDR1 and CDR2 are MNHGY and SVAAGI. The CDR3 sequence is 21 residues long.

This clonotype has ten or more counts. The genes are TRBV28 and TRBJ2-1; TRBD1 agrees at 9 bases. Per germline, CDR1 MDHEN and CDR2 SYDVKM. With 5 bases clipped from V and 1 base from J, the junction kept 3 bases outside the gene matches. The CDR3 runs 15 residues. The CDR3 DNA is TGTGCCAGCAGTATCGACAGGGGGTCCTACAATGAGCAGTTCTTC. Its protein is CASSIDRGSYNEQFF.

The V and J genes are TRBV3-1 and TRBJ2-7; 7 bases agree with TRBD2. Germline CDR1 LGHDT, CDR2 YNNKEL (reference sequence). The CDR3 sequence is 13 residues long. The V gene end was trimmed by 3 bases and the J gene end by 6 bases; junction bases not matched to a gene: 5. The CDR3 is CASSHRLAREQYF. CDR3 DNA: TGTGCCAGCAGCCACCGACTAGCTCGCGAGCAGTACTTC.

This clonotype has a count of ten or more. The chain uses TRBV2 and TRBJ1-5; D gene ambiguous. Germline assignment: CDR1 SNHLY and CDR2 FYNNEI. The ends were cut back, 6 bases at V and 4 bases at J, with 10 bases in the middle. CDR3 length: 13 amino acids. In DNA, the CDR3 is TGTGCCAGCAGCGCTAGCCCTAATCAGCCCCAGCATTTT. This sequence encodes CASSASPNQPQHF.

This clonotype appeared many times. V usage is TRBV20-1 and J usage is TRBJ2-1, with TRBD2 identical over 7 bases. This CDR3 is built from 14 residues. V lost 8 bases, J lost 6 bases, and 13 bases stayed unmatched. The V gene's germline CDR1 is DFQATT and CDR2 SNEGSKA (reference sequence). The CDR3 protein is CSPSPGRGSNEQFF. CDR3 nucleotide sequence: TGCAGTCCATCCCCGGGGAGGGGTAGCAATGAGCAGTTCTTC.

This clonotype appeared a single time. This chain uses TRBV5-1 with TRBJ1-3; tentatively, D is TRBD1 (5 bases). The germline V gene has CDR1 SGHRS and CDR2 YFSETQ. This CDR3 is 17 amino acids long. V lost 2 bases to trimming and J lost 0 bases, with 15 bases between them. The CDR3 is CASSLPGRLSSGNTIYF. The DNA for the CDR3 is TGCGCCAGCAGCTTACCGGGACGGCTAAGCTCTGGAAACACCATATATTTT.

This clonotype was detected ten times or more. This chain joins TRBV2 and TRBJ1-4, with 7 bases that match TRBD1. With 6 bases clipped from V and 5 bases from J, the junction kept 6 bases outside the gene matches. Germline loops: CDR1 SNHLY, CDR2 FYNNEI. The CDR3 covers 14 residues. The CDR3 region is CASSEQGTNEKLFF. CDR3 nucleotide sequence: TGTGCCAGCAGCGAACAGGGGACAAATGAAAAACTGTTTTTT.

This clonotype has a count of ten or more. V and J are TRBV7-2 and TRBJ2-1; TRBD2 matches at 7 bases. The trim removed 0 bases at V and 2 bases at J, leaving 4 bases unmatched. The CDR3 runs 16 residues. Germline V gene data show CDR1 as SGHTA and CDR2 as FQGNSA. CDR3 loop: CASSLAPSGTYNEQFF. CDR3 sequence (DNA): TGTGCCAGCAGCTTAGCCCCAAGCGGGACCTACAATGAGCAGTTCTTC.

This clonotype has a count of ten or more. This sequence joins TRBV12-3 or TRBV12-4 and TRBJ2-7; D unresolved. Deletions cut 3 bases from V and 2 bases from J, with 8 bases between. The CDR3 is made up of 13 amino acids. The chain's CDR3 is CASSLVRAYEQYF. The CDR3 DNA sequence: TGTGCCAGCAGTTTGGTCAGAGCCTACGAGCAGTACTTC.

This clonotype was counted a few times. The chain recombines TRBV6-1 with TRBJ2-7, with TRBD1 identical over 8 bases. Germline V gives CDR1 MNHNS, CDR2 SASEGT. The CDR3 has 16 residues. With V trimmed by 0 bases and J by 2 bases, 6 bases remained unmatched. The CDR3 loop is CASSEATQGDPYEQYF. The CDR3 nucleotides read TGTGCCAGCAGTGAAGCGACACAGGGGGACCCCTACGAGCAGTACTTC.

The gene calls are TRBV2 and TRBJ1-5, with TRBD1 matching 8 bases. J lost 6 bases, V lost 6 bases, and 13 bases had no gene match. Germline V CDR1 and CDR2: SNHLY, FYNNEI. CDR3 size: 16 residues. The CDR3 protein is CASRGNSLGTGQPQHF. The CDR3 coding sequence is TGTGCCAGCAGGGGTAATAGTCTAGGGACAGGTCAGCCCCAGCATTTT.

This clonotype was recorded at least ten times. The rearrangement uses TRBV6-5 and TRBJ1-1; 9 nucleotides match TRBD1. After removal of 4 bases from V and 10 bases from J, the junction contained 4 bases not matched to a gene. This CDR3 has 12 residues. CDR1 MNHEY and CDR2 SVGAGI come from the germline V gene. The CDR3 DNA follows: TGTGCCAGCAGTTTCAAGGACAGGGGAGCTTTCTTT. Translation: CASSFKDRGAFF.

The rearrangement joins TRBV5-1 to TRBJ2-1, with 8 nucleotides matching TRBD2. The CDR3 is 14 amino acids. With 7 bases clipped from V and 5 bases from J, the junction kept 8 bases outside the gene matches. Germline-derived CDR1 and CDR2 are SGHRS and YFSETQ. The CDR3 coding sequence is TGCGCCAGCGCTCACGGGACTAGTAACAATGAGCAGTTCTTC. Translating gives CASAHGTSNNEQFF. The full variable domain, completed using reference TRBV5-1 and TRBJ2-1, is KAGVTQTPRYLIKTRGQQVTLSCSPISGHRSVSWYQQTPGQGLQFLFEYFSETQRNKGNFPGRFSGRQFSNSRSEMNVSTLELGDSALYLCASAHGTSNNEQFFGPGTRLTVL.

This clonotype was seen repeatedly, ten times or more. This rearrangement joins TRBV20-1 to TRBJ1-5, with D perhaps matching TRBD1 (6 bases). With 3 bases removed from V and 1 base from J, the gap between germline ends came to 16 bases. From germline, CDR1 is DFQATT and CDR2 SNEGSKA (reference sequence). CDR3 length equals 16 residues. The CDR3 nucleotides are TGCAGTGCTAGGTGGGGGGCATTCGGGAGCAATCAGCCCCAGCATTTT. This codes for CSARWGAFGSNQPQHF.